The clone carrying this T cell receptor beta chain appeared once. The antigen is undetermined. V lost 6 bases, J lost 2 bases, and 14 bases lay in between. The CDR3 consists of 14 residues. Germline lookup yields CDR1 SGHVS and CDR2 FNYEAQ. 5'RACE generated cDNA with 10-nucleotide random UMIs. Each CDR3 protein is one row after TCRdb ran MiXCR on the 5' RACE reads. The repertoire holds roughly 49,000 distinct CDR3 sequences, with over 9.5% as singletons. The data belong to a study of neurological immune-mediated disorders. Regarding the study as a whole: None of the CDR3 amino acid sequences found in expanded clones was shared across subjects. This suggests that the TCR-beta repertoires were private in all groups. The most TCR clonal expansion was seen in HTLV-1-associated myelopathy, and the least was seen in multiple sclerosis, which fell below healthy controls.

Specified time point: longitudinal time-point 3. Source material was 2 million unsorted PBMCs, stored at -80 °C in RNAlater. Sequenced: PBMCs. The clonotype was recovered from a male donor with HTLV-1-associated myelopathy (HAM/TSP). The rearrangement links TRBV7-6 to TRBJ2-7; D is perhaps TRBD2 (5 bases). CDR3 residues: CASRVEAGAYEQYF. The CDR3 DNA sequence: TGTGCCAGCAGGGTGGAGGCCGGCGCCTACGAGCAGTACTTC.